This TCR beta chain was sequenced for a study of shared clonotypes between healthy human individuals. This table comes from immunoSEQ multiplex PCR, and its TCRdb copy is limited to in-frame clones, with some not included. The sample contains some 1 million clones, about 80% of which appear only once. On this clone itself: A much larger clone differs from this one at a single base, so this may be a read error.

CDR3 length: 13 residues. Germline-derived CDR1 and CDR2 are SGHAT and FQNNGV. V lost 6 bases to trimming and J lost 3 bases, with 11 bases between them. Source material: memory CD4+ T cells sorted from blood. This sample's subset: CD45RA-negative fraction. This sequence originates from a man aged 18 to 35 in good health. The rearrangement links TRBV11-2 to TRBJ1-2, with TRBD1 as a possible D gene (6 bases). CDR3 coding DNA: TGTGCCAGCAGTTATTCAGGGGACTATGGCTACACCTTC. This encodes CASSYSGDYGYTF. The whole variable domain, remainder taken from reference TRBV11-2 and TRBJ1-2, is EAGVAQSPRYKIIEKRQSVAFWCNPISGHATLYWYQQILGQGPKLLIQFQNNGVVDDSQLPKDRFSAERLKGVDSTLKIQPAKLEDSAVYLCASSYSGDYGYTFGSGTRLTVV.